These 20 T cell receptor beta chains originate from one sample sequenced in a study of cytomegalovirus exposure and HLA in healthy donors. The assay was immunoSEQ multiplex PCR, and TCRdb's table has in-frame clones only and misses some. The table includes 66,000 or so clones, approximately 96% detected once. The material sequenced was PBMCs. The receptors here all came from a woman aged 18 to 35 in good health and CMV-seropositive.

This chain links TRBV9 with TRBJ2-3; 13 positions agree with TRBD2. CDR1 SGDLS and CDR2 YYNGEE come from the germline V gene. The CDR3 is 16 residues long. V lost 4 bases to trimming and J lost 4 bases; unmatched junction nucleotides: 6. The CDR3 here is CASSQRTSGSSDTQYF. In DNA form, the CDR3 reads TGTGCCAGCAGCCAGAGGACTAGCGGGAGTTCAGATACGCAGTATTTT.

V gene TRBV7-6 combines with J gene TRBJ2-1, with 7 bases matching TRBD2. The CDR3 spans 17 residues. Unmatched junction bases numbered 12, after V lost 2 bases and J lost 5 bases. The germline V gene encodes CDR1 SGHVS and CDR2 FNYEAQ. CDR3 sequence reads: CASSLSRSASGHNEQFF. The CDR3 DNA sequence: TGTGCCAGCAGCTTATCACGGTCGGCTAGCGGACACAATGAGCAGTTCTTC. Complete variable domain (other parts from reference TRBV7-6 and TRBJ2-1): GAGVSQSPRYKVTKRGQDVALRCDPISGHVSLYWYRQALGQGPEFLTYFNYEAQQDKSGLPNDRFSAERPEGSISTLTIQRTEQRDSAMYRCASSLSRSASGHNEQFFGPGTRLTVL.

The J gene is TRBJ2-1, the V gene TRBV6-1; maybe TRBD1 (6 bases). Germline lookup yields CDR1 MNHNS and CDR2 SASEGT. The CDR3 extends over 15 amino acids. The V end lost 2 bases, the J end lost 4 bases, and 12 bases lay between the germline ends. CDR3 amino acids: CASSETGLSYNEQFF. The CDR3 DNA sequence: TGTGCCAGCAGTGAAACAGGGTTATCGTACAATGAGCAGTTCTTC.

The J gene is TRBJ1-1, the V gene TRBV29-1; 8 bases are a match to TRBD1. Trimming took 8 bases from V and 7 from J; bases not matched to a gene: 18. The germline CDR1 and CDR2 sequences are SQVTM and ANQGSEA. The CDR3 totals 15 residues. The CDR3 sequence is CSPKTGADLNGEAFF. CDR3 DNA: TGCAGCCCCAAGACAGGGGCGGACCTCAACGGTGAAGCTTTCTTT.

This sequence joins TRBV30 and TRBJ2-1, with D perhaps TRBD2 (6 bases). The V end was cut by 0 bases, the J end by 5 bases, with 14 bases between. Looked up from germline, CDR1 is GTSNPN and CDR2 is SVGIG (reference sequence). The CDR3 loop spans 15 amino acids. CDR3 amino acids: CAWSVSGDRDNEQFF. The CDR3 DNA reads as TGTGCCTGGAGTGTATCGGGGGACCGAGACAATGAGCAGTTCTTC.

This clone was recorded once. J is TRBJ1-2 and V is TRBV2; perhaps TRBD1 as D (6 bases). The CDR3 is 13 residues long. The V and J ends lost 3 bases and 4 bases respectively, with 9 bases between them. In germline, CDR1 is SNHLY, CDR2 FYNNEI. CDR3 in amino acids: CASSDGTSYGYTF. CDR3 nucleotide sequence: TGTGCCAGCAGTGACGGGACAAGCTATGGCTACACCTTC.

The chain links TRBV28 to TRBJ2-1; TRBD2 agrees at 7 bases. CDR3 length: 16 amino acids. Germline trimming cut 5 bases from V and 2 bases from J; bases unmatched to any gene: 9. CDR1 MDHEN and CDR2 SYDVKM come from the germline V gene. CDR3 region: CASSQTKRGPYNEQFF. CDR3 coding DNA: TGTGCCAGCAGTCAGACCAAGCGGGGACCCTACAATGAGCAGTTCTTC.

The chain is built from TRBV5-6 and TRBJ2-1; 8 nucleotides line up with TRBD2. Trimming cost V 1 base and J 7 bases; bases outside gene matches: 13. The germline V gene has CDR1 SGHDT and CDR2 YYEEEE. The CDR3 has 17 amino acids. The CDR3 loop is CASSLLYPSTSVNEQFF. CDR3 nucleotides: TGTGCCAGCAGCTTGTTGTACCCCTCGACTAGCGTGAATGAGCAGTTCTTC.

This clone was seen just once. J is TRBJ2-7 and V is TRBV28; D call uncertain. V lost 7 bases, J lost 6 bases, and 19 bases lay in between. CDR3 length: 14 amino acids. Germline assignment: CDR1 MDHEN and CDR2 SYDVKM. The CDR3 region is CASTHLPVLGEQYF. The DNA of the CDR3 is TGTGCCAGCACCCACCTCCCGGTCCTCGGCGAGCAGTACTTC.

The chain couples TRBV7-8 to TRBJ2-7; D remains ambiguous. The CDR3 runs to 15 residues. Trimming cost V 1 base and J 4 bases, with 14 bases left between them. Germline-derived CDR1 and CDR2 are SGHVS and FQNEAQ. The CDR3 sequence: CASSLVSLPSYEQYF. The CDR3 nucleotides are TGTGCCAGCAGCTTAGTGTCGCTACCCTCTTACGAGCAGTACTTC.

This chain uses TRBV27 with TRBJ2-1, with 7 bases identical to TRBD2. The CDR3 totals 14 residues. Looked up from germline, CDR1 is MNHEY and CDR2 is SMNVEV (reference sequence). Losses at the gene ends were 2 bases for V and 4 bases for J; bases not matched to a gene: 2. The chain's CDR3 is CASSLTGGYNEQFF. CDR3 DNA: TGTGCCAGCAGTTTAACGGGAGGTTACAATGAGCAGTTCTTC.

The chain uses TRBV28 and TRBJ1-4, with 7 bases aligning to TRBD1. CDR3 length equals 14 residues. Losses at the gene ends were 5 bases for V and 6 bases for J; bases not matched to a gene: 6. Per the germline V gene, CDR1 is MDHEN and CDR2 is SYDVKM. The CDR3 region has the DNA TGTGCCAGCAGTAGCCGACAGGGCGATGAAAAACTGTTTTTT. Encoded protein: CASSSRQGDEKLFF.

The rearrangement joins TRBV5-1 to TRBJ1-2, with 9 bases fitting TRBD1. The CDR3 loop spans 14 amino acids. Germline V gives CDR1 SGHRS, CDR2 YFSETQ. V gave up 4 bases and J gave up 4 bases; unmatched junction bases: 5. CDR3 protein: CASSLGQGSYGYTF. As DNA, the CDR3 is TGCGCCAGCAGCCTGGGACAGGGTAGCTATGGCTACACCTTC.

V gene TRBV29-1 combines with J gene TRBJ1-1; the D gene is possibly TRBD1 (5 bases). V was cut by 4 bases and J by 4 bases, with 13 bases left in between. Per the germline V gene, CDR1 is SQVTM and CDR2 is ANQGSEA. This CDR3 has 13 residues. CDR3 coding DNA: TGCAGCGTTGGGCAGTCGGGGGTCACTGAAGCTTTCTTT. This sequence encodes CSVGQSGVTEAFF.

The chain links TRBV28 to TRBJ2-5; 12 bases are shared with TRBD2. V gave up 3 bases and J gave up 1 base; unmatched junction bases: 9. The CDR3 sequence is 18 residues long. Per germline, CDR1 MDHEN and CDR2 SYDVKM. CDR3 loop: CASSFDRLAGDPQETQYF. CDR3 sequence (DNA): TGTGCCAGCAGTTTTGACAGACTAGCGGGAGACCCCCAAGAGACCCAGTACTTC. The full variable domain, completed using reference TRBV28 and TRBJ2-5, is DVKVTQSSRYLVKRTGEKVFLECVQDMDHENMFWYRQDPGLGLRLIYFSYDVKMKEKGDIPEGYSVSREKKERFSLILESASTNQTSMYLCASSFDRLAGDPQETQYFGPGTRLLVL.

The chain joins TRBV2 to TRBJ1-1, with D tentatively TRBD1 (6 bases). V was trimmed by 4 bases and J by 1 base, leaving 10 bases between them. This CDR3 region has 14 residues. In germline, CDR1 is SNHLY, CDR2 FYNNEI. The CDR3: CASSARQENTEAFF. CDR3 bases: TGTGCCAGCAGTGCACGACAGGAGAACACTGAAGCTTTCTTT.

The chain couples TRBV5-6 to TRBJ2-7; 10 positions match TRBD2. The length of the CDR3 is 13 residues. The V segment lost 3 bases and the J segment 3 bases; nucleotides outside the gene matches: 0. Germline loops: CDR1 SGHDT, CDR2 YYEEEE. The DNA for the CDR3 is TGTGCCAGCAGCTGGACTAGCGGCTACGAGCAGTACTTC. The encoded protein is CASSWTSGYEQYF. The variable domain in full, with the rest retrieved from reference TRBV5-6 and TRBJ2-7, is DAGVTQSPTHLIKTRGQQVTLRCSPKSGHDTVSWYQQALGQGPQFIFQYYEEEERQRGNFPDRFSGHQFPNYSSELNVNALLLGDSALYLCASSWTSGYEQYFGPGTRLTVT.

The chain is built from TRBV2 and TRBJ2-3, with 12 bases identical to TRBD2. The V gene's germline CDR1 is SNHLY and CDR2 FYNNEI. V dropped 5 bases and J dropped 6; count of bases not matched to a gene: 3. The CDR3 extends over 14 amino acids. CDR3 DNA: TGTGCCAGCAGTTGGACTAGCGGGATGGATACGCAGTATTTT. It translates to CASSWTSGMDTQYF.

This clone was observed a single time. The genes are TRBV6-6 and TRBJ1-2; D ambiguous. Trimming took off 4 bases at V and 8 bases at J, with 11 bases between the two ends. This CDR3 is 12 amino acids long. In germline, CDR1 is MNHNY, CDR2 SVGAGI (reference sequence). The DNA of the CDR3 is TGTGCCAGCAGTTTGGGAGAGGGCGGCTACACCTTC. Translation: CASSLGEGGYTF.

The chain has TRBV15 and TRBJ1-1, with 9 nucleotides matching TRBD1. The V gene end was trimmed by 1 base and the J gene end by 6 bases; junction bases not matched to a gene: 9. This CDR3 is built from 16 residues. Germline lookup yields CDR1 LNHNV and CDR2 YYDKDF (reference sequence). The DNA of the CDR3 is TGTGCCACCAGCAGAGTCCCGGGACAGGGAAACCCTGAAGCTTTCTTT. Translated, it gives CATSRVPGQGNPEAFF.